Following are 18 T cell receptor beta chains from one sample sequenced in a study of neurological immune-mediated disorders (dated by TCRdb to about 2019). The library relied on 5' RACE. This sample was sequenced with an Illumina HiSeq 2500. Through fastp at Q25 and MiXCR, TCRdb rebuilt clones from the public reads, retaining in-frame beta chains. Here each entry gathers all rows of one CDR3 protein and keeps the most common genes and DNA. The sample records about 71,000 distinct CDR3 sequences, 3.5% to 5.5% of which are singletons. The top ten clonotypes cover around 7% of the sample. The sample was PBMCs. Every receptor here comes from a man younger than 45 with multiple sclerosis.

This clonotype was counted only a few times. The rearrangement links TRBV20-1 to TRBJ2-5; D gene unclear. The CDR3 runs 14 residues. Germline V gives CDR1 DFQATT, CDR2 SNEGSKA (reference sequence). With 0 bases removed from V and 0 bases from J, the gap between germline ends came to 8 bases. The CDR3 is CSARDRDYQETQYF. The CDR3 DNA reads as TGCAGTGCTAGAGACAGAGACTACCAAGAGACCCAGTACTTC.

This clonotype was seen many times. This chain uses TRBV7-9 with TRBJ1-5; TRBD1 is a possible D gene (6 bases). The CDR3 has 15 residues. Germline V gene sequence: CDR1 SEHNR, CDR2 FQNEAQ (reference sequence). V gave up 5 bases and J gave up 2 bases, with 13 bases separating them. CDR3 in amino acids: CASSRNAGGNQPQHF. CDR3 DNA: TGTGCCAGCAGCCGAAACGCAGGGGGCAATCAGCCCCAGCATTTT. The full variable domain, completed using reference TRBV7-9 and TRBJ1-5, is DTGVSQNPRHKITKRGQNVTFRCDPISEHNRLYWYRQTLGQGPEFLTYFQNEAQLEKSRLLSDRFSAERPKGSFSTLEIQRTEQGDSAMYLCASSRNAGGNQPQHFGDGTRLSIL.

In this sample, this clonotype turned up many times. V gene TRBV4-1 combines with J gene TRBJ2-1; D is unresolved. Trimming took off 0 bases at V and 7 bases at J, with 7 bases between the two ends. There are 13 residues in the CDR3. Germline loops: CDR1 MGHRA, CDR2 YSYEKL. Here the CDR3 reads CASSQEWVNEQFF. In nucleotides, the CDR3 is TGCGCCAGCAGCCAAGAGTGGGTAAATGAGCAGTTCTTC.

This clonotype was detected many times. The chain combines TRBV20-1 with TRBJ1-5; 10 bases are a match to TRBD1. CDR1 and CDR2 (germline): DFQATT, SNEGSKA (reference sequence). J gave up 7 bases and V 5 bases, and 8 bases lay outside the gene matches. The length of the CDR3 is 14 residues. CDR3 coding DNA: TGCAGTGCTCGAAGACAGGGGGCCCGACAGCCCCAGCATTTT. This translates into CSARRQGARQPQHF.

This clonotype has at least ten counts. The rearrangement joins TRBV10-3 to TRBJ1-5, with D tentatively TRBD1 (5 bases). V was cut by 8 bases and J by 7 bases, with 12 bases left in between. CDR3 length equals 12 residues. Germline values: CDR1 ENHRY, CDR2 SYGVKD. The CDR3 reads CAIGQGGQPQHF. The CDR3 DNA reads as TGTGCCATCGGGCAGGGCGGCCAGCCCCAGCATTTT.

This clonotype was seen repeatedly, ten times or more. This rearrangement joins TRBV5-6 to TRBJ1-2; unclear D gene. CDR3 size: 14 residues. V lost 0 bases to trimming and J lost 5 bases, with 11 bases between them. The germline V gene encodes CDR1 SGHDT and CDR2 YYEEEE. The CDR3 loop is CASSLGRKAYGYTF. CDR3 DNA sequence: TGTGCCAGCAGCTTGGGACGGAAAGCATATGGCTACACCTTC. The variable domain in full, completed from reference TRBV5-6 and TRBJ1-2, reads DAGVTQSPTHLIKTRGQQVTLRCSPKSGHDTVSWYQQALGQGPQFIFQYYEEEERQRGNFPDRFSGHQFPNYSSELNVNALLLGDSALYLCASSLGRKAYGYTFGSGTRLTVV.

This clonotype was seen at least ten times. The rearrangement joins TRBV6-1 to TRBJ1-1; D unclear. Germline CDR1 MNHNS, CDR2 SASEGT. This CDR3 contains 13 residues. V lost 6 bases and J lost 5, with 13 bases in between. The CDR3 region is CASRALFLTEAFF. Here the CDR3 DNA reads TGTGCCAGCAGGGCGTTATTTTTGACTGAAGCTTTCTTT.

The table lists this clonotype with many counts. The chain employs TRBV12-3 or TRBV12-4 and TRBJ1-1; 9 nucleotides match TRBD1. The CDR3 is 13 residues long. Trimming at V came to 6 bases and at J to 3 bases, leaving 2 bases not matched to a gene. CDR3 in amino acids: CASRGQGDTEAFF. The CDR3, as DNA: TGTGCCAGCAGGGGACAGGGCGACACTGAAGCTTTCTTT.

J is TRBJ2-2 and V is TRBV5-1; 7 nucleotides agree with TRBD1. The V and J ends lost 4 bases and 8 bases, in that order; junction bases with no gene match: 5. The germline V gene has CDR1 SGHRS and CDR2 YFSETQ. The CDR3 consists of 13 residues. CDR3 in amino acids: CASSTQGDGELFF. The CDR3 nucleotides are TGCGCCAGCAGCACCCAGGGGGATGGGGAGCTGTTTTTT.

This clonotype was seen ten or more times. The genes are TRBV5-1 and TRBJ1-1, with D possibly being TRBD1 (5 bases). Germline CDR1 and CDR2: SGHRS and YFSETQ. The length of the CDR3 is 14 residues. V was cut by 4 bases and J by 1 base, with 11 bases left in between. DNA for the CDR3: TGCGCCAGCAGCATAGGGACCTCGAACACTGAAGCTTTCTTT. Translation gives CASSIGTSNTEAFF.

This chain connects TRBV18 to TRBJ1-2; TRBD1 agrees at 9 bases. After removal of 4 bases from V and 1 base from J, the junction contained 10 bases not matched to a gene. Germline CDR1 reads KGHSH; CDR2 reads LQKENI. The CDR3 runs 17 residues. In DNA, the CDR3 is TGTGCCAGCTCACGCGACCGGACAGGGGTCGTTAACTATGGCTACACCTTC. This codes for CASSRDRTGVVNYGYTF.

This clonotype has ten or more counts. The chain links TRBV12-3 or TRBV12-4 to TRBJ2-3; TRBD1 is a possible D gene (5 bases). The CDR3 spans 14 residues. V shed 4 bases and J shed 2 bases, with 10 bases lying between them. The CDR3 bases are TGTGCCAGCAGTTCTAGGGGATTCACAGATACGCAGTATTTT. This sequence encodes CASSSRGFTDTQYF.

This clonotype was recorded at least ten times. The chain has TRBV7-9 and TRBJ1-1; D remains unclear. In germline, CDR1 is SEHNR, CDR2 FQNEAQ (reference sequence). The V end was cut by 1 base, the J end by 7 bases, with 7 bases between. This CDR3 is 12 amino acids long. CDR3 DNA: TGTGCCAGCAGCTTAGACTCAGTTGAAGCTTTCTTT. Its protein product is CASSLDSVEAFF. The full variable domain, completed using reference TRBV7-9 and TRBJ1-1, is DTGVSQNPRHKITKRGQNVTFRCDPISEHNRLYWYRQTLGQGPEFLTYFQNEAQLEKSRLLSDRFSAERPKGSFSTLEIQRTEQGDSAMYLCASSLDSVEAFFGQGTRLTVV.

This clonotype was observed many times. In DNA, the CDR3 is TGCAGTGCTAGAGTTCCCCCGTATACGCAGTATTTT. Translating gives CSARVPPYTQYF. V gene TRBV20-1 combines with J gene TRBJ2-3; D uncertain. Germline V gene sequence: CDR1 DFQATT, CDR2 SNEGSKA (reference sequence). Deletions cut 1 base from V and 7 bases from J, with 9 bases between. This CDR3 contains 12 residues.

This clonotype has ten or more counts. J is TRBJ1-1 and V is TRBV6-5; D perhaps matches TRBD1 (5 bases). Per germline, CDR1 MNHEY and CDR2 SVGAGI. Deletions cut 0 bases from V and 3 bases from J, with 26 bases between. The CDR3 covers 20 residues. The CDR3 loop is CASSYSILGGGVLSDTEAFF. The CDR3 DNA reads TGTGCCAGCAGTTACTCGATATTGGGCGGGGGAGTTTTGAGCGACACTGAAGCTTTCTTT.

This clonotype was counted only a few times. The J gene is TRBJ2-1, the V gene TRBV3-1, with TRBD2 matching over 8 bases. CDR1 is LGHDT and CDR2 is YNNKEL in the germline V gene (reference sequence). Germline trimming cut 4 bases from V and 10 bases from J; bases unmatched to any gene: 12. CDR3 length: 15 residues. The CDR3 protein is CASSRGERGTGEQFF. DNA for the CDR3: TGTGCCAGCAGCCGAGGGGAGCGGGGGACGGGGGAGCAGTTCTTC.

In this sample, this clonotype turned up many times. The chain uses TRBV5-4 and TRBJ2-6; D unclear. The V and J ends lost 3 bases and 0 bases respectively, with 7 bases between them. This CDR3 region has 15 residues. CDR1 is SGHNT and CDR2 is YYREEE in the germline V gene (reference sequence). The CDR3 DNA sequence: TGTGCCAGCAGCTCACGGATCTCTGGGGCCAACGTCCTGACTTTC. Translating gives CASSSRISGANVLTF. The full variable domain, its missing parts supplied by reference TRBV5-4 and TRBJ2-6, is ETGVTQSPTHLIKTRGQQVTLRCSSQSGHNTVSWYQQALGQGPQFIFQYYREEENGRGNFPPRFSGLQFPNYSSELNVNALELDDSALYLCASSSRISGANVLTFGAGSRLTVL.

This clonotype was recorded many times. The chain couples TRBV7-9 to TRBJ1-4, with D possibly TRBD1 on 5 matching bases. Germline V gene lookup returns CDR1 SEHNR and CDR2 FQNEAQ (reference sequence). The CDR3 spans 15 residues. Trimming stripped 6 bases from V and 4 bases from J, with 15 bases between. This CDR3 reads CASRRDSSFNEKLFF. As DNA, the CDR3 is TGTGCCAGCAGGAGGGACTCCTCCTTTAATGAAAAACTGTTTTTT.